This is a list of T cell receptor beta chains from one sample in a study of blood T cell repertoires in COVID-19. Profiled with immunoSEQ multiplex PCR; TCRdb holds only in-frame clones, not every one. The table records approximately 88,000 clones, 80% of them present only once. Sequencing was carried out using peripheral blood. The receptor set was obtained from an elderly woman with acute or convalescent COVID-19. Each CDR3 is given with its conserved first and last residue. The D gene is left open where the match is weak. Some rows have no size entry. The others give once, few or many, or a class for an expanded clone.

clone_size | j_call | d_call | v_call | cdr3_aa | cdr3_nt
few | TRBJ2-7 | . | TRBV5-1 | CASSSGQSLGEQYF | TGCGCCAGCAGCTCTGGACAGTCCTTGGGCGAGCAGTACTTC
. | TRBJ2-3 | TRBD2 | TRBV24-1 | CATSDRGTSGSLSDTQYF | TGTGCCACCAGTGACCGAGGGACTAGCGGGAGTCTCTCAGATACGCAGTATTTT
. | TRBJ2-3 | . | TRBV5-1 | CASRTATTDTQYF | TGCGCCAGTCGGACAGCGACTACAGATACGCAGTATTTT
. | TRBJ2-1 | TRBD2 | TRBV18 | CASSRGPGTSGSGSYNEQFF | TGTGCCAGCTCACGGGGGCCCGGGACTAGCGGGAGTGGCTCCTACAATGAGCAGTTCTTC
. | TRBJ1-1 | . | TRBV7-9 | CASSLQGTSRNTEAFF | TGTGCCAGCAGCTTACAGGGGACATCACGGAACACTGAAGCTTTCTTT
few | TRBJ2-7 | TRBD2 | TRBV7-2 | CASSKGLAGFMNYEQYF | TGTGCCAGCAGTAAGGGGTTAGCGGGGTTTATGAACTACGAGCAGTACTTC
few | TRBJ1-2 | . | TRBV18 | CASSPSGIPGYTF | TGTGCCAGCTCACCGTCAGGGATCCCTGGCTACACCTTC
. | TRBJ2-6 | TRBD1 | TRBV5-5 | CASSSSGTGASGANVLTF | TGTGCCAGCAGCTCGTCCGGGACAGGAGCTTCTGGGGCCAACGTCCTGACTTTC
. | TRBJ2-7 | . | TRBV20-1 | CSASSSFRQHQSYEQYF | TGCAGTGCTAGTTCGAGTTTTCGACAGCACCAATCCTACGAGCAGTACTTC
. | TRBJ2-1 | TRBD2 | TRBV7-2 | CASSLAPTSGGAKFF | TGTGCCAGCAGCTTAGCCCCGACTAGCGGGGGGGCCAAGTTCTTC
. | TRBJ1-2 | . | TRBV6-5 | CASSPPQHQTYGYTF | TGTGCCAGCAGCCCCCCGCAACACCAAACGTATGGCTACACCTTC
. | TRBJ1-5 | . | TRBV2 | CASNSNSNQPQHF | TGTGCCAGCAACAGTAATAGCAATCAGCCCCAGCATTTT
. | TRBJ2-3 | . | TRBV5-1 | CASSPLSPADTQYF | TGCGCCAGCAGCCCCCTTTCCCCGGCAGATACGCAGTATTTT
. | TRBJ1-5 | TRBD1 | TRBV6-6 | CASSTPGQGESQPQHF | TGTGCCAGCAGTACCCCGGGACAGGGGGAAAGTCAGCCCCAGCATTTT
. | TRBJ2-5 | . | TRBV7-9 | CASSTGSRLETQYF | TGTGCCAGCAGCACGGGGTCGAGATTAGAGACCCAGTACTTC
. | TRBJ1-1 | TRBD1 | TRBV3-1/TRBV3-2 | CASSPRTGVYMGTEAFF | TGTGCCAGCAGCCCTAGGACAGGGGTCTATATGGGGACTGAAGCTTTCTTT
. | TRBJ1-6 | . | TRBV6-5 | CASNRTPAYNSPLHF | TGTGCCAGCAACCGGACACCGGCTTATAATTCACCCCTCCACTTT
. | TRBJ2-3 | TRBD2 | TRBV5-1 | CASSSRLAGNTDTQYF | TGCGCCAGCAGCTCGCGACTAGCGGGGAACACAGATACGCAGTATTTT
. | TRBJ1-6 | . | TRBV7-8 | CASSYIAGSPLHF | TGTGCCAGCAGCTATATCGCAGGGTCACCCCTCCACTTT
. | TRBJ2-7 | . | TRBV6-5 | CASRRSTNSYEQYF | TGTGCCAGCAGGCGATCGACTAATTCCTACGAGCAGTACTTC
. | TRBJ2-2 | . | TRBV15 | CATSKGGTSNTGELFF | TGTGCCACCAGCAAGGGCGGGACTTCGAACACCGGGGAGCTGTTTTTT
. | TRBJ2-2 | . | TRBV7-9 | CASSSGHGGVTGELFF | TGTGCCAGCAGCTCAGGACATGGAGGGGTCACCGGGGAGCTGTTTTTT
. | TRBJ2-2 | . | TRBV30 | CAWGLGELFF | TGTGCCTGGGGTCTGGGGGAGCTGTTTTTT
. | TRBJ2-2 | . | TRBV7-3 | CASSLMAGKNTGELFF | TGTGCCAGCAGCTTAATGGCAGGGAAGAACACCGGGGAGCTGTTTTTT
. | TRBJ2-7 | . | TRBV4-1 | CASSQEDRAFEQYF | TGCGCCAGCAGCCAAGAGGACAGAGCCTTCGAGCAGTACTTC
. | TRBJ1-6 | . | TRBV6-6 | CASSPSQGSSYNSPLHF | TGTGCCAGCAGTCCGAGTCAGGGCAGCTCCTATAATTCACCCCTCCACTTT
once | TRBJ1-5 | . | TRBV4-2 | CASSQYHAKTGLENQPQHF | TGTGCCAGCAGCCAGTATCATGCAAAAACAGGGCTGGAAAATCAGCCCCAGCATTTT
. | TRBJ2-6 | TRBD1 | TRBV18 | CASSSYSGTGSTGANVLTF | TGTGCCAGCTCATCTTATTCCGGGACAGGGAGTACTGGGGCCAACGTCCTGACTTTC
. | TRBJ2-3 | . | TRBV5-1 | CASSLWRGTDTQYF | TGCGCCAGCAGCTTGTGGCGAGGGACAGATACGCAGTATTTT
. | TRBJ1-3 | . | TRBV6-5 | CASSYSLTGSGNTIYF | TGTGCCAGCAGTTACTCCTTGACAGGATCTGGAAACACCATATATTTT